Each of the 30 T cell receptor beta chains below was sequenced from the same sample in a study of radiation and T cells in renal cell carcinoma. The assay was immunoSEQ multiplex PCR, and TCRdb's table has in-frame clones only and misses some. The table shows around 64,000 clones, with over 70% occurring only once. This sample's time point: baseline pretreatment blood. Specified treatment: 15 Gy SBRT to primary tumor, nephrectomy 4 weeks later. The sequencing here drew on blood, taken from a patient whose treatment included radiotherapy and nephrectomy. These receptors were taken from a man aged 55-75 years with renal cell carcinoma.

V usage is TRBV27 and J usage is TRBJ2-5; D gene ambiguous. CDR3 size: 11 residues. Germline values: CDR1 MNHEY, CDR2 SMNVEV (reference sequence). With 7 bases removed from V and 5 bases from J, the gap between germline ends came to 8 bases. As DNA, the CDR3 is TGTGCCAGCATCCTGGGGGAGACCCAGTACTTC. Protein sequence: CASILGETQYF.

This chain links TRBV4-2 with TRBJ1-2, with D maybe TRBD1 (5 bases). Trimming removed 0 bases at V and 4 bases at J, with 12 bases between. The germline CDR1 and CDR2 sequences are LGHNA and YNFKEQ. The CDR3 consists of 15 residues. The CDR3 reads CASSQEVETVYGYTF. CDR3 in DNA: TGTGCCAGCAGCCAAGAGGTGGAGACAGTCTATGGCTACACCTTC.

This chain joins TRBV27 and TRBJ2-2, with 8 bases matching TRBD1. The V gene's germline CDR1 is MNHEY and CDR2 SMNVEV (reference sequence). The junction had 9 bases not matched to a gene; V was cut back by 1 base and J by 2 bases. The length of the CDR3 is 18 residues. CDR3 sequence: CASSLWLAGGANTGELFF. In DNA form, the CDR3 reads TGTGCCAGCAGTTTATGGCTCGCAGGGGGCGCAAACACCGGGGAGCTGTTTTTT.

There are a few counts of this clone. The genes are TRBV10-3 and TRBJ1-3; D is ambiguous. This CDR3 region has 17 residues. V lost 6 bases to trimming and J lost 0 bases, with 18 bases between them. Germline CDR1 ENHRY, CDR2 SYGVKD. The CDR3 here is CAIRDPNNAASGNTIYF. CDR3 bases: TGTGCCATCAGGGACCCCAACAACGCAGCCTCTGGAAACACCATATATTTT.

This chain links TRBV9 with TRBJ1-6, with D tentatively TRBD1 (5 bases). The V end lost 3 bases, the J end lost 10 bases, and 17 bases lay between the germline ends. Germline V CDR1 and CDR2: SGDLS, YYNGEE. The CDR3 sequence is 15 residues long. In DNA form, the CDR3 reads TGTGCCAGCAGCGCTGCCGGGACCCAGGAGTCACCCCTCCACTTT. This gives the protein CASSAAGTQESPLHF.

This chain connects TRBV14 to TRBJ2-1, with D maybe TRBD2 (5 bases). The CDR3 is 14 residues long. The germline V gene has CDR1 SGHDN and CDR2 FVKESK. V lost 0 bases and J 7 bases, leaving 10 bases between the germline ends. CDR3 DNA: TGTGCCAGCAGCCAAGACCCAGCGGAGAATGAGCAGTTCTTC. This codes for CASSQDPAENEQFF.

The V gene is TRBV2, the J gene TRBJ1-2, with D unresolved. This CDR3 is 16 amino acids long. The V gene's germline CDR1 is SNHLY and CDR2 FYNNEI. The germline V and J ends were trimmed by 6 bases and 2 bases, with 19 bases remaining between them. As DNA, the CDR3 is TGTGCCAGCAGGCCCATGATAGCCCTGCCGAACTATGGCTACACCTTC. Its translation: CASRPMIALPNYGYTF.

This clone showed up just a few times. The V call is TRBV10-3, the J call TRBJ1-1, with D unclear. V lost 4 bases and J 6 bases, leaving 12 bases between the germline ends. The CDR3 sequence is 13 residues long. Germline V gene data show CDR1 as ENHRY and CDR2 as SYGVKD. Here the CDR3 reads CAISGAEGAEAFF. CDR3 sequence (DNA): TGTGCCATCAGTGGGGCCGAGGGCGCTGAAGCTTTCTTT.

This chain connects TRBV6-5 to TRBJ2-7; TRBD2 is a possible D gene (5 bases). This CDR3 region has 15 residues. Germline assignment: CDR1 MNHEY and CDR2 SVGAGI. V was cut by 0 bases and J by 4 bases, with 13 bases left in between. The CDR3 DNA reads TGTGCCAGCAGTTACTCGTCTGGACTTTCATACGAGCAGTACTTC. As protein: CASSYSSGLSYEQYF.

This clone was seen a handful of times. The chain combines TRBV19 with TRBJ1-2; 7 nucleotides match TRBD1. V lost 4 bases to trimming and J lost 0 bases; unmatched junction nucleotides: 8. This CDR3 has 16 amino acids. Germline values: CDR1 LNHDA, CDR2 SQIVND (reference sequence). The CDR3 spells CASSSWTGASNYGYTF. CDR3 coding DNA: TGTGCCAGTAGTAGCTGGACAGGAGCGTCTAACTATGGCTACACCTTC.

This chain links TRBV5-6 with TRBJ2-5; 9 bases line up with TRBD1. Germline lookup yields CDR1 SGHDT and CDR2 YYEEEE. The CDR3 is 15 amino acids. V trimming: 1 base; J trimming: 4 bases; junction bases outside the gene matches: 5. CDR3 residues: CASSLLSGQGETQYF. CDR3 in DNA: TGTGCCAGCAGCTTGCTCTCGGGACAGGGAGAGACCCAGTACTTC.

The gene calls are TRBV4-3 and TRBJ1-1; weak D call: TRBD1 (6 bases). The germline V gene encodes CDR1 LGHNA and CDR2 YSLEER. CDR3 length: 14 amino acids. Trimming stripped 4 bases from V and 5 bases from J, with 14 bases between. The CDR3 DNA reads as TGCGCCAGCAGCCGCGGGGGGGGGCGGACTGAAGCTTTCTTT. Translating gives CASSRGGGRTEAFF.

This clone was detected once. The CDR3 loop reads CASSMGGASGNEQFF. The CDR3 region has the DNA TGTGCCAGTAGTATGGGCGGGGCGTCGGGCAATGAGCAGTTCTTC. The chain employs TRBV19 and TRBJ2-1; maybe TRBD2 (6 bases). Germline assignment: CDR1 LNHDA and CDR2 SQIVND (reference sequence). V was shortened by 3 bases and J by 6 bases, with 15 bases between the two germline ends. The CDR3 runs to 15 residues.

CDR3: CASSGIGGGNQPQHF. CDR3 nucleotides: TGTGCCAGCAGTGGTATCGGTGGGGGGAATCAGCCCCAGCATTTT. The chain carries TRBV2 and TRBJ1-5; D may be TRBD1 (5 bases). CDR1 is SNHLY, CDR2 FYNNEI, per germline. The CDR3 covers 15 residues. V was shortened by 4 bases and J by 4 bases, with 14 bases between the two germline ends.

The genes are TRBV2 and TRBJ2-2; possible D gene TRBD1, 6 bases. The CDR3 runs to 16 residues. Trimming left V 2 bases short and J 7 bases short, with 17 bases between. Germline V lookup: CDR1 SNHLY, CDR2 FYNNEI. The CDR3, as DNA: TGTGCCAGCAGTGAATTAGGAACAGGGAGCGGCGGGGAGCTGTTTTTT. Its protein is CASSELGTGSGGELFF. The full variable domain, rest sourced from reference TRBV2 and TRBJ2-2, is EPEVTQTPSHQVTQMGQEVILRCVPISNHLYFYWYRQILGQKVEFLVSFYNNEISEKSEIFDDQFSVERPDGSNFTLKIRSTKLEDSAMYFCASSELGTGSGGELFFGEGSRLTVL.

This clone was seen many times. This sequence joins TRBV5-1 and TRBJ2-7, with 8 bases fitting TRBD1. The V gene's germline CDR1 is SGHRS and CDR2 YFSETQ. With 4 bases clipped from V and 5 bases from J, the junction kept 11 bases outside the gene matches. The CDR3 is made up of 15 amino acids. CDR3 sequence (DNA): TGCGCCAGCAGCAAGAGGACAGGGATTGTCGACGAGCAGTACTTC. Its protein product is CASSKRTGIVDEQYF.

This clone was picked up a small number of times. This rearrangement joins TRBV2 to TRBJ1-5; D gene uncertain. Deletions cut 0 bases from V and 2 bases from J, with 11 bases between. CDR3 size: 16 residues. CDR1 and CDR2 (germline): SNHLY, FYNNEI. CDR3 loop: CASSEAEVGGNQPQHF. Here the CDR3 DNA reads TGTGCCAGCAGTGAAGCGGAAGTTGGGGGCAATCAGCCCCAGCATTTT.

This chain uses TRBV25-1 with TRBJ2-3; 12 bases are shared with TRBD2. The CDR3 covers 18 residues. Trimming at V came to 3 bases and at J to 4 bases, leaving 11 bases not matched to a gene. CDR1 is MGHDK and CDR2 is SYGVNS in the germline V gene. The CDR3 nucleotides read TGTGCCAGCAGTGATCTACTAGCGGGGGGACCCGGCGCAGATACGCAGTATTTT. This gives the protein CASSDLLAGGPGADTQYF.

The chain links TRBV18 to TRBJ2-1; 7 bases agree with TRBD1. The length of the CDR3 is 16 residues. CDR1 and CDR2 from the germline V gene are KGHSH and LQKENI. J lost 7 bases, V lost 3 bases, and 12 bases had no gene match. The chain's CDR3 is CASSPGSGGIGNEQFF. The DNA of the CDR3 is TGTGCCAGCTCACCGGGTTCAGGGGGAATAGGGAATGAGCAGTTCTTC.

V and J are TRBV21-1 and TRBJ2-7; the listed D gene, TRBD1, was not tested against the DNA. TRBV21-1 corresponds to a pseudogene. The CDR3 is 14 residues long. CDR3 residues: CASSKRRGLVEQYF. The DNA of the CDR3 is TGTGCCAGCAGCAAACGCAGGGGGCTCGTCGAGCAGTACTTC.

The J gene is TRBJ1-5, the V gene TRBV2; perhaps TRBD1 as D (5 bases). From germline, CDR1 is SNHLY and CDR2 FYNNEI. The CDR3 is made up of 14 amino acids. V lost 7 bases to trimming and J lost 1 base, with 11 bases between them. The CDR3 sequence is CASTLEGSNQPQHF. The CDR3 region has the DNA TGTGCCAGCACCCTGGAGGGGAGCAATCAGCCCCAGCATTTT.

V and J are TRBV9 and TRBJ2-3, with 8 bases identical to TRBD2. In germline, CDR1 is SGDLS, CDR2 YYNGEE. CDR3 length: 17 amino acids. Losses at the gene ends were 0 bases for V and 0 bases for J; bases not matched to a gene: 6. The CDR3 DNA sequence: TGTGCCAGCAGCGTAGCTCTAAGCGGGAGAAGCACAGATACGCAGTATTTT. Protein: CASSVALSGRSTDTQYF.

The V gene is TRBV4-3, the J gene TRBJ1-5; 7 bases are a match to TRBD1. Germline lookup yields CDR1 LGHNA and CDR2 YSLEER. With 0 bases clipped from V and 6 bases from J, the junction kept 8 bases outside the gene matches. The CDR3 is 16 residues long. The CDR3 DNA is TGCGCCAGCAGCCAAGATCGGCTACAGGGGAGTCAGCCCCAGCATTTT. This gives the protein CASSQDRLQGSQPQHF.

In its sample, this clone was seen a few times. Different DNA sequences within this sample yield the same CDR3. The rearrangement uses TRBV7-2 and TRBJ1-1; no clear D gene. Germline CDR1 and CDR2: SGHTA and FQGNSA. V gave up 6 bases and J gave up 3 bases, with 11 bases separating them. The CDR3 length is 13 residues. CDR3 sequence (DNA): TGTGCCAGCAGGTGGACTCTTGACACTGAAGCTTTCTTT. Translated: CASRWTLDTEAFF.

The V gene is TRBV30, the J gene TRBJ2-6; TRBD2 might be the D (5 bases). Germline V lookup: CDR1 GTSNPN, CDR2 SVGIG (reference sequence). There are 15 residues in the CDR3. The V end was cut by 1 base, the J end by 2 bases, with 9 bases between. The CDR3 nucleotides read TGTGCCTGGAGTGGCGCGGGTCCTGGGGCCAACGTCCTGACTTTC. Translating it yields CAWSGAGPGANVLTF.

The chain is built from TRBV7-9 and TRBJ2-5; D may be TRBD2 (6 bases). The V end lost 7 bases, the J end lost 3 bases, and 9 bases lay between the germline ends. The length of the CDR3 is 12 residues. From germline, CDR1 is SEHNR and CDR2 FQNEAQ (reference sequence). The CDR3 loop is CASTGDKETQYF. The CDR3 DNA is TGTGCCAGCACGGGGGATAAAGAGACCCAGTACTTC.

V is TRBV2 and J is TRBJ2-7, with D possibly matching TRBD2 (6 bases). Per germline, CDR1 SNHLY and CDR2 FYNNEI. Trimming cost V 10 bases and J 3 bases, with 19 bases left between them. This CDR3 has 14 residues. The CDR3 here is CATNVGGALYEQYF. The CDR3 DNA reads as TGTGCCACCAACGTCGGCGGGGCCCTCTACGAGCAGTACTTC.

This clone was detected only a few times. J is TRBJ1-5 and V is TRBV30, with a tentative D call TRBD1 (6 bases). V shed 0 bases and J shed 0 bases, with 18 bases lying between them. Germline V CDR1 and CDR2: GTSNPN, SVGIG (reference sequence). The CDR3 is made up of 18 amino acids. The CDR3 sequence is CAWSVVGHSTYSNQPQHF. The DNA for the CDR3 is TGTGCCTGGAGTGTAGTGGGACACTCCACTTATAGCAATCAGCCCCAGCATTTT. The entire variable domain, with the rest obtained from reference TRBV30 and TRBJ1-5, is as follows: SQTIHQWPATLVQPVGSPLSLECTVEGTSNPNLYWYRQAAGRGLQLLFYSVGIGQISSEVPQNLSASRPQDRQFILSSKKLLLSDSGFYLCAWSVVGHSTYSNQPQHFGDGTRLSIL.

V gene TRBV7-8 combines with J gene TRBJ1-4; D perhaps matches TRBD1 (6 bases). This CDR3 comprises 18 residues. The V end was cut by 1 base, the J end by 5 bases, with 20 bases between. The germline CDR1 and CDR2 sequences are SGHVS and FQNEAQ. Written as DNA, the CDR3 is TGTGCCAGCAGCTTAGAAGTGAGGGACGACAGGCGAAATGAAAAACTGTTTTTT. Amino acid sequence: CASSLEVRDDRRNEKLFF.

J is TRBJ1-1 and V is TRBV19, with 7 bases matching TRBD1. V gave up 8 bases and J gave up 5 bases; unmatched junction bases: 11. This CDR3 has 14 residues. Germline V gene lookup returns CDR1 LNHDA and CDR2 SQIVND (reference sequence). The chain's CDR3 is CASRPQGRGTEAFF. The CDR3 DNA follows: TGTGCCAGTCGCCCCCAGGGCAGGGGGACTGAAGCTTTCTTT.